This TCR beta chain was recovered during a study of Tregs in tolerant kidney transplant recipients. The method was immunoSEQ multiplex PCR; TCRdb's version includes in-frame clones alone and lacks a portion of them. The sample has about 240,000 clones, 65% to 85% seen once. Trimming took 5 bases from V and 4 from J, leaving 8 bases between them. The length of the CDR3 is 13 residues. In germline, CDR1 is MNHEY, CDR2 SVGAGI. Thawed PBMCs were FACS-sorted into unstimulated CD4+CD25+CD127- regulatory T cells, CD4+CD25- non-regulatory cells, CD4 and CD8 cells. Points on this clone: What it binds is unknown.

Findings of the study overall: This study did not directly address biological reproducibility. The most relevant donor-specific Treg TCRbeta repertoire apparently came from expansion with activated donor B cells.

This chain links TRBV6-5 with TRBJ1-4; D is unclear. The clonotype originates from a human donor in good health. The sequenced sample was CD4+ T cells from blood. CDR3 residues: CASSPGLNEKLFF. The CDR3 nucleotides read TGTGCCAGCAGTCCAGGTCTTAATGAAAAACTGTTTTTT.